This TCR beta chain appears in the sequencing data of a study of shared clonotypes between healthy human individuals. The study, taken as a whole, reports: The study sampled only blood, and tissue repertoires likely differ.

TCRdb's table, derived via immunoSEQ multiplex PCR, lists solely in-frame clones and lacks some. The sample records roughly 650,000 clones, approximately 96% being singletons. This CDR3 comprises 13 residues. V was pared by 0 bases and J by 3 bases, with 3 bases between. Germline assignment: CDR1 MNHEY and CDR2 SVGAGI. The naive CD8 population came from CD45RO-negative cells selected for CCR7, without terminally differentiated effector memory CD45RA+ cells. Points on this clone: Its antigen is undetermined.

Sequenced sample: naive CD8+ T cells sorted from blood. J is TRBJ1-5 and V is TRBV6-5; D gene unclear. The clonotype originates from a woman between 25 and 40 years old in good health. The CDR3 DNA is TGTGCCAGCAGTTACTCGCCCAATCAGCCCCAGCATTTT. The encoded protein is CASSYSPNQPQHF.